The present T cell receptor (delta chain) was sequenced within a study of fetal and pediatric gammadelta thymocytes (dated by TCRdb to 2022 to 2024). About the study as a whole: The bulk gammadelta thymocyte repertoires, which combined previously published data with newly generated, unpublished data, were used to reinforce a single-cell study of gammadelta thymocyte development. Bulk TCR repertoire data were included to raise the number of subjects and reinforce the CDR3 publicity analysis. The set of bulk gammadelta thymocyte repertoires included roughly ten subjects in total: 3 fetal thymus donors and 7 pediatric thymus donors. Unpublished data were combined with previously published data (refs 27,28) to make up the bulk gammadelta thymocyte repertoires. What the research found in general, with its limitations: Fetal gammadelta thymocyte repertoires were previously reported to be enriched for TRDV2, TRGV8 and TRGV9 usage, low N additions and public CDR3s compared with post-natal repertoires.

For staining, thymocytes received Zombie NIR viability dye along with antibodies against CD3 (UCHT1), TCRgammadelta (11F2), TCRVgamma9 (IMMU360) and TCRVdelta2 (IMMU389). From human fetal and pediatric thymuses, sorted Vgamma9Vdelta2 and nonVgamma9Vdelta2 gammadelta thymocytes were used to generate bulk TRD and TRG CDR3 repertoires separately. Children undergoing cardiac surgery in Belgium were the source of the pediatric thymus tissue. The pediatric thymus donors in the study ranged in age from about 1 to 11 years. Thymic cell suspensions were made from fetal and post-natal thymuses as previously described. NonVgamma9Vdelta2 thymocytes were sorted as CD3+ gammadeltaTCR+ cells that did not have the Vgamma9+Vdelta2+ phenotype. Cell sorting was done on a FACS Aria III cell sorter (BD Biosciences). Data came from an Illumina MiSeq. Regarding the original processing steps: To analyze publicity, the Vgamma9Vdelta2 and nonVgamma9Vdelta2 bulk CDR3 files from each subject were merged so that every subject had one combined repertoire. Using base R and dplyr, each CDR3 amino acid sequence was checked across 9 single-cell datasets and approximately 11 bulk repertoires to give a publicity score ranging from 0 to 19. TCRdb processed the public reads again with the CATT caller, after which rows with matching DNA were combined. The V and J calls were not made by the authors but by TCRdb's processing. Present in this sample are 1,500 to 2,500 delta-chain clones, 20% to 30% of which were seen just once. The biggest ten clones account for approximately 4.5% of the sample.

In the germline V gene, CDR1 corresponds to TSWWSYY and CDR2 to QGS. Reading from cysteine to phenylalanine, the CDR3 counts 24 amino acids. This entry keeps only the CDR3 DNA: 72 bases, framed from base 1. The V and J ends are trimmed by 2 bases and 0 bases, leaving 37 bases between them. In the case of this clone: The clone's antigen remains unknown. A read error may be the cause here, since a much bigger clone is one base away.

The rearranged chain carries TRDV1 and TRDJ1; the D gene is perhaps TRDD2 or TRDD3, each of them matching over 9 bases. The sequence was obtained from a child who underwent cardiac surgery and was recorded as healthy. The sequencing input was non-Vgamma9Vdelta2 gamma-delta T cells from the thymus. The sample's cell subset or site label, in plain terms: CD3+gammadeltaTCR+ thymocytes not co-expressing Vgamma9 and Vdelta2. The sequenced DNA is TGTGCTCTTGGGGAAATTAGACCTTCCTACTTTTCGTACTGGGGGACCCCCGACACCGATAAACTCATCTTT. Translated, it gives CALGEIRPSYFSYWGTPDTDKLIF.